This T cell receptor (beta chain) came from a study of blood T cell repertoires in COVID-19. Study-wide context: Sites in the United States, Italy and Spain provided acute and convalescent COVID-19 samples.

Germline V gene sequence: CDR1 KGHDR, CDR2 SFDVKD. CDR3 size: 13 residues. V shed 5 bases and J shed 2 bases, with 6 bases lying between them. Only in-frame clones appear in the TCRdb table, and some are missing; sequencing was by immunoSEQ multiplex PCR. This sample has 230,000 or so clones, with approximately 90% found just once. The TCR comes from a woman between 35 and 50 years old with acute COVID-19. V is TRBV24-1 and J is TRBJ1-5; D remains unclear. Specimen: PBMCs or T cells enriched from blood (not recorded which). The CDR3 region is CATSVAGNQPQHF. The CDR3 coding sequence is TGTGCCACCAGTGTTGCGGGCAATCAGCCCCAGCATTTT.